This section outlines one T cell receptor (beta chain) sequence together with its context. Antigen unknown. The data stem from a study of T cells in Graves' hyperthyroidism and ophthalmopathy. Notes on the study in general: Ophthalmopathy was identified by the model a median around 5.9 months ahead of onset. A model using 13 V-J features told ophthalmopathy apart from stable hyperthyroidism. Most expanded thyroid clonotypes above 0.001 recurred in blood.

Regions amplified from RNA transcripts were the TCR beta CDR3 regions. The HTBI set primed first-round TCR CDR3 RT-PCR. One entry per CDR3 protein, called by TCRdb with MiXCR from the multiplex PCR reads. The table has about 300,000 distinct CDR3 sequences, 15% to 20% seen once. The CDR3 has 16 residues. CDR1 is LNHDA, CDR2 SQIVND, per germline (reference sequence). V lost 9 bases and J lost 2, with 17 bases in between. The source material was blood. This sequence originates from a man aged 25 to 40 with Graves' hyperthyroidism. This sequence joins TRBV19 and TRBJ2-6; maybe TRBD2 (7 bases). CDR3 residues: CASARGGGPGANVLTF. The CDR3 nucleotides read TGTGCCAGCGCAAGGGGGGGGGGACCTGGGGCCAACGTCCTGACTTTC.